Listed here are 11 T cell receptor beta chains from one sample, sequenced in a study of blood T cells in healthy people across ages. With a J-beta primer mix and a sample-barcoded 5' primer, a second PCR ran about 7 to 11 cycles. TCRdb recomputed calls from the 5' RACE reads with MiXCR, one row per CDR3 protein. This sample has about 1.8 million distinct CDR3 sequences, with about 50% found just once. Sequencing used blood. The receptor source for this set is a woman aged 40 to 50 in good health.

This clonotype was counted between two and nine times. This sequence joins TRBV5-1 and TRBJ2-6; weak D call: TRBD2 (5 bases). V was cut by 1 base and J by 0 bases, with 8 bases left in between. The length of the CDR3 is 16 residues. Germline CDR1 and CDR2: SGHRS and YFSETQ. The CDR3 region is CASSLPGVSGANVLTF. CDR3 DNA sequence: TGCGCCAGCAGCTTGCCCGGGGTCTCTGGGGCCAACGTCCTGACTTTC.

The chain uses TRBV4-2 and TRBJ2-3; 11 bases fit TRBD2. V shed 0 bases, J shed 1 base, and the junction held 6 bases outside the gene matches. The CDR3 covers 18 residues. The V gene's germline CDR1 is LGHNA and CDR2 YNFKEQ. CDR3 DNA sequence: TGTGCCAGCAGCCAAGATCTCGCACTAGCGGGGGGCACAGATACGCAGTATTTT. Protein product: CASSQDLALAGGTDTQYF.

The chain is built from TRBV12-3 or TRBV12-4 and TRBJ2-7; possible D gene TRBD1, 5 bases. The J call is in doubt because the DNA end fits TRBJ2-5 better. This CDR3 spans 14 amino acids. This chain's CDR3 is CASSFLQAEETQYF. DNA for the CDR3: TGTGCCAGCAGTTTCTTACAGGCAGAGGAGACCCAGTACTTC.

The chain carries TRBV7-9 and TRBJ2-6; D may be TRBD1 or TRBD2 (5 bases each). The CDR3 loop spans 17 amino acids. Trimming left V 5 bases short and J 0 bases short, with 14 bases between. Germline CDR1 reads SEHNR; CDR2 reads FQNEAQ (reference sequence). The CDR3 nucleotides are TGTGCCAGCAGCGGCCGGGACCGATACTCTGGGGCCAACGTCCTGACTTTC. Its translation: CASSGRDRYSGANVLTF.

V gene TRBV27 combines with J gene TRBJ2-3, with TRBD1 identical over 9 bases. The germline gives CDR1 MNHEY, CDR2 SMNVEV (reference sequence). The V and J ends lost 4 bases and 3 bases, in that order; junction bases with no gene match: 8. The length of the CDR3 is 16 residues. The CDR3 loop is CASSSNRGRSTDTQYF. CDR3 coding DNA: TGTGCCAGCAGTTCCAACAGGGGGCGCTCAACAGATACGCAGTATTTT.

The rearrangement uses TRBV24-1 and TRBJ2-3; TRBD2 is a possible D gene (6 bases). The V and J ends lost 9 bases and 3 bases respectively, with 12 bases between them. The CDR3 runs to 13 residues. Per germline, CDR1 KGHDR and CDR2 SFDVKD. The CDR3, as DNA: TGTGCCACCCGGCGGGGTGTTACAGATACGCAGTATTTT. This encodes CATRRGVTDTQYF.

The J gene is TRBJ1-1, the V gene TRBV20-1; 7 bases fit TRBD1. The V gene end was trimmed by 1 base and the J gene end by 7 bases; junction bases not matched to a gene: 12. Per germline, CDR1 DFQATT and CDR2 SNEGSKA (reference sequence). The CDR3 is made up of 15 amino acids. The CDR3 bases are TGCAGTGCTAGAGTACAGGGGTTAGGGTATAGTGAAGCTTTCTTT. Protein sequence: CSARVQGLGYSEAFF.

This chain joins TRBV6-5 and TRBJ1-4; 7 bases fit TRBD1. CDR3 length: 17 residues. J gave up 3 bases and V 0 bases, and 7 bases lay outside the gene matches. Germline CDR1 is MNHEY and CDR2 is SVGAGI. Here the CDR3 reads CASSYSNPGTANEKLFF. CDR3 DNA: TGTGCCAGCAGTTACTCGAACCCCGGGACAGCTAATGAAAAACTGTTTTTT.

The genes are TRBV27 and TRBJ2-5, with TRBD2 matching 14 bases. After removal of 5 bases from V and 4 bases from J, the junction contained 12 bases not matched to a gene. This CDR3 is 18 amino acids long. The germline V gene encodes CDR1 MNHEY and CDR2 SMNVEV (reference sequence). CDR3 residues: CASSHWTSGGRRGETQYF. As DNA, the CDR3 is TGTGCCAGCAGTCACTGGACTAGCGGGGGGCGCAGGGGAGAGACCCAGTACTTC.

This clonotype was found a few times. The CDR3 is CASSQDRSISFWETQYF. DNA of the CDR3: TGTGCCAGCAGCCAAGATCGCTCGATTAGTTTTTGGGAGACCCAGTACTTC. J is TRBJ2-5 and V is TRBV14; D is uncertain. CDR3 size: 17 residues. CDR1 and CDR2 (germline): SGHDN, FVKESK. V was shortened by 0 bases and J by 5 bases, with 19 bases between the two germline ends.

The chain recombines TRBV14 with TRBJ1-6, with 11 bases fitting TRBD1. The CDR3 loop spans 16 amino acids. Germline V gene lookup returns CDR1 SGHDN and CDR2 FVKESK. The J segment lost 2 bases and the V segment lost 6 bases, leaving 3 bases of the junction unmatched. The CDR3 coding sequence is TGTGCCAGCAGACGGACAGGGGGCACCTATAATTCACCCCTCCACTTT. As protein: CASRRTGGTYNSPLHF.